The 31 T cell receptor beta chains below come from one sample, sequenced in a study of OX40 agonist ivuxolimab in advanced cancers. Measured with immunoSEQ multiplex PCR; TCRdb has only the in-frame clones, and not every one. The repertoire has 53,000 or so clones, over 90% of them found once; the top ten carry approximately 18%. The source was CD4+ or CD8+ T cells sorted from blood, collected in a trial of the OX40 agonist ivuxolimab. These receptors were collected from an adult with an advanced solid tumor such as melanoma, head and neck, liver or kidney cancer.

The V gene is TRBV9, the J gene TRBJ2-3; 12 nucleotides line up with TRBD2. The length of the CDR3 is 15 residues. The germline CDR1 and CDR2 sequences are SGDLS and YYNGEE. With V trimmed by 3 bases and J by 3 bases, 2 bases remained unmatched. Here the CDR3 DNA reads TGTGCCAGCAGCGCCGGGACTAGCGGGACAGATACGCAGTATTTT. Protein product: CASSAGTSGTDTQYF.

V is TRBV11-2 and J is TRBJ2-7; 7 nucleotides match TRBD1. Germline V gene sequence: CDR1 SGHAT, CDR2 FQNNGV. This CDR3 has 14 residues. V was clipped by 1 base and J by 2 bases; unmatched bases: 2. CDR3 residues: CASSLGDRAYEQYF. As DNA, the CDR3 is TGTGCCAGCAGCTTAGGGGACAGAGCCTACGAGCAGTACTTC.

The chain is built from TRBV18 and TRBJ1-3; D possibly corresponds to TRBD1 (6 bases). From germline, CDR1 is KGHSH and CDR2 LQKENI. The CDR3 has 17 amino acids. Trimming left V 0 bases short and J 2 bases short, with 14 bases between. Here the CDR3 DNA reads TGTGCCAGCTCACCACCGGACAGAGCCAAACCTGGAAACACCATATATTTT. It codes for CASSPPDRAKPGNTIYF.

The chain carries TRBV18 and TRBJ2-7; the match to TRBD2 covers 11 bases. This CDR3 comprises 16 residues. Germline CDR1 reads KGHSH; CDR2 reads LQKENI. V lost 8 bases and J lost 2; bases outside the gene matches: 11. The CDR3 coding sequence is TGTGCCAGCCATCCTGGACTAGCGGGTCCCCCCTACGAGCAGTACTTC. It codes for CASHPGLAGPPYEQYF.

V is TRBV11-3 and J is TRBJ2-7, with 8 bases identical to TRBD1. With V trimmed by 5 bases and J by 4 bases, 4 bases remained unmatched. Germline CDR1 SGHNT, CDR2 YENEEA. CDR3 length equals 13 residues. The CDR3 nucleotides read TGTGCCAGCAGCGCCGGGACAGGATACGAGCAGTACTTC. As protein: CASSAGTGYEQYF.

The V and J genes are TRBV27 and TRBJ2-1; 14 positions agree with TRBD2. The length of the CDR3 is 15 residues. V lost 4 bases and J lost 9; bases outside the gene matches: 5. Per the germline V gene, CDR1 is MNHEY and CDR2 is SMNVEV (reference sequence). The CDR3 DNA follows: TGTGCCAGCAGTTACGGGACTAGCGGGAGAAGTGAGCAGTTCTTC. Its protein product is CASSYGTSGRSEQFF.

This chain joins TRBV5-1 and TRBJ2-7, with 9 bases identical to TRBD1. The germline V gene encodes CDR1 SGHRS and CDR2 YFSETQ. The CDR3 loop spans 15 amino acids. V lost 0 bases and J lost 5; bases outside the gene matches: 6. The chain's CDR3 is CASSLVATGGNEQYF. As DNA, the CDR3 is TGCGCCAGCAGCTTGGTTGCGACAGGGGGAAACGAGCAGTACTTC.

This chain links TRBV11-2 with TRBJ2-1; 9 bases match TRBD2. The CDR3 is 16 residues long. Germline CDR1 is SGHAT and CDR2 is FQNNGV. The junction had 8 bases not matched to a gene; V was cut back by 2 bases and J by 6 bases. CDR3 nucleotides: TGTGCCAGCAGCTTAAGTATGGCTAGCGGGGTCAATGAGCAGTTCTTC. This codes for CASSLSMASGVNEQFF.

This chain uses TRBV4-1 with TRBJ2-1; 7 bases line up with TRBD2. The V gene's germline CDR1 is MGHRA and CDR2 YSYEKL. V trimming: 2 bases; J trimming: 7 bases; junction bases outside the gene matches: 14. This CDR3 comprises 17 residues. The CDR3: CASSQLRRTSENNEQFF. The CDR3 DNA sequence: TGCGCCAGCAGCCAATTAAGGCGGACTAGTGAGAATAATGAGCAGTTCTTC.

The rearrangement uses TRBV11-2 and TRBJ2-5, with D possibly being TRBD2 (7 bases). Trimming cost V 2 bases and J 4 bases, with 17 bases left between them. CDR3 size: 16 residues. Germline V gene data show CDR1 as SGHAT and CDR2 as FQNNGV. The CDR3 here is CASSLWGGRERETQYF. Written as DNA, the CDR3 is TGTGCCAGCAGCTTATGGGGGGGCAGGGAGCGAGAGACCCAGTACTTC.

V usage is TRBV4-1 and J usage is TRBJ2-1; D perhaps matches TRBD2 (6 bases). The CDR3 covers 15 residues. Germline V gene sequence: CDR1 MGHRA, CDR2 YSYEKL. V dropped 0 bases and J dropped 3 bases, with 9 bases sitting between them. In DNA, the CDR3 is TGCGCCAGCAGCCAAGATTCTAGCGACTACAATGAGCAGTTCTTC. Translating it yields CASSQDSSDYNEQFF.

The J gene is TRBJ1-2, the V gene TRBV15; maybe TRBD1 (5 bases). The CDR3 consists of 15 residues. Trimming stripped 0 bases from V and 6 bases from J, with 14 bases between. The V gene's germline CDR1 is LNHNV and CDR2 YYDKDF (reference sequence). CDR3 protein: CATSREGEAADGYTF. The DNA for the CDR3 is TGTGCCACCAGCAGAGAGGGGGAGGCCGCGGATGGCTACACCTTC. The complete variable domain, with remaining parts taken from reference TRBV15 and TRBJ1-2, reads DAMVIQNPRYQVTQFGKPVTLSCSQTLNHNVMYWYQQKSSQAPKLLFHYYDKDFNNEADTPDNFQSRRPNTSFCFLDIRSPGLGDTAMYLCATSREGEAADGYTFGSGTRLTVV.

The V and J genes are TRBV19 and TRBJ2-1; D gene ambiguous. Trimming removed 4 bases at V and 1 base at J, with 20 bases between. CDR3 length: 18 residues. Germline-derived CDR1 and CDR2 are LNHDA and SQIVND (reference sequence). CDR3 coding DNA: TGTGCCAGTAGTACCATCAGAACCCAACCCTCGTCCTACAATGAGCAGTTCTTC. Its translation is CASSTIRTQPSSYNEQFF.

The V and J genes are TRBV28 and TRBJ1-2; D gene unclear. Germline V CDR1 and CDR2: MDHEN, SYDVKM. The length of the CDR3 is 13 residues. Between the trimmed V and J ends, which lost 2 bases and 6 bases, there was a span of 10 bases. The CDR3 DNA is TGTGCCAGCAGTTTAAAGGGTAGCGATGGCTACACCTTC. It specifies CASSLKGSDGYTF.

The rearrangement links TRBV28 to TRBJ2-7; D assignment may be TRBD1 or TRBD2 (5 bases each). This CDR3 is 14 amino acids long. The V end was cut by 5 bases, the J end by 0 bases, with 11 bases between. Germline V gene data show CDR1 as MDHEN and CDR2 as SYDVKM. The CDR3 region has the DNA TGTGCCAGCAGTCAGGGACGGTTCTCCTACGAGCAGTACTTC. Protein sequence: CASSQGRFSYEQYF.

This chain joins TRBV9 and TRBJ2-7, with D perhaps matching TRBD1 (5 bases). Looked up from germline, CDR1 is SGDLS and CDR2 is YYNGEE. The CDR3 runs 16 residues. V was cut by 0 bases and J by 2 bases, with 15 bases left in between. CDR3 sequence reads: CASSVGGAQMTYEQYF. In nucleotides, the CDR3 is TGTGCCAGCAGCGTAGGTGGGGCCCAAATGACCTACGAGCAGTACTTC.

This clone came up a few times. This chain uses TRBV5-6 with TRBJ1-2, with D hard to call. This CDR3 is 12 amino acids long. V dropped 4 bases and J dropped 7 bases, with 11 bases sitting between them. Germline loops: CDR1 SGHDT, CDR2 YYEEEE. The CDR3 coding sequence is TGTGCCAGCAGCCTTGACATCCGTGGCTACACCTTC. This sequence encodes CASSLDIRGYTF. The full variable domain, completed using reference TRBV5-6 and TRBJ1-2, is DAGVTQSPTHLIKTRGQQVTLRCSPKSGHDTVSWYQQALGQGPQFIFQYYEEEERQRGNFPDRFSGHQFPNYSSELNVNALLLGDSALYLCASSLDIRGYTFGSGTRLTVV.

V usage is TRBV7-9 and J usage is TRBJ2-1; D tentatively reads TRBD1 or TRBD2 (5 bases each). CDR1 is SEHNR and CDR2 is FQNEAQ in the germline V gene (reference sequence). The V end was cut by 5 bases, the J end by 0 bases, with 14 bases between. The CDR3 loop spans 16 amino acids. The CDR3 nucleotides read TGTGCCAGCAGCGGATGGGACGGGTTCTCCTACAATGAGCAGTTCTTC. Translated: CASSGWDGFSYNEQFF.

This sequence joins TRBV28 and TRBJ2-2; 9 bases map to TRBD1. This CDR3 is 17 amino acids long. CDR1 and CDR2 from the germline V gene are MDHEN and SYDVKM. V lost 2 bases and J lost 7; bases outside the gene matches: 11. CDR3 amino acids: CASSLTGTGFSGGELFF. The CDR3 region has the DNA TGTGCCAGCAGTTTAACCGGGACAGGGTTCTCTGGCGGGGAGCTGTTTTTT.

This chain connects TRBV10-3 to TRBJ2-6; 10 bases match TRBD1. J lost 0 bases, V lost 11 bases, and 7 bases had no gene match. The CDR3 is made up of 16 amino acids. Per the germline V gene, CDR1 is ENHRY and CDR2 is SYGVKD. This chain's CDR3 is CAAIGQGGSGANVLTF. The CDR3 nucleotides read TGTGCCGCCATCGGACAGGGGGGCTCTGGGGCCAACGTCCTGACTTTC.

The gene calls are TRBV14 and TRBJ2-2, with D uncertain. Germline V gene sequence: CDR1 SGHDN, CDR2 FVKESK. CDR3 size: 12 residues. The V gene lost 6 bases and the J gene lost 7 bases, with 9 bases spanning the gap. The CDR3, as DNA: TGTGCCAGCAGTCGGAATGGCGGGGAGCTGTTTTTT. Amino acids: CASSRNGGELFF.

This sequence joins TRBV10-3 and TRBJ2-5; 7 bases agree with TRBD1. The germline V gene encodes CDR1 ENHRY and CDR2 SYGVKD. The CDR3 spans 16 residues. Trimming took 6 bases from V and 2 from J; bases not matched to a gene: 12. CDR3 region: CAIRKNRDSDQETQYF. For the CDR3, the DNA is TGTGCCATCAGGAAAAATCGGGACAGTGATCAAGAGACCCAGTACTTC.

J is TRBJ2-7 and V is TRBV6-5, with 7 positions matching TRBD1. Germline-derived CDR1 and CDR2 are MNHEY and SVGAGI. The trim removed 6 bases at V and 2 bases at J, leaving 4 bases unmatched. This CDR3 has 13 residues. DNA for the CDR3: TGTGCCAGCAGCTCGGGACAGCCCTACGAGCAGTACTTC. This codes for CASSSGQPYEQYF.

The chain joins TRBV9 to TRBJ2-3; D possibly corresponds to TRBD1 (6 bases). The CDR3 sequence is 15 residues long. Germline V gene sequence: CDR1 SGDLS, CDR2 YYNGEE. Trimming removed 5 bases at V and 5 bases at J, with 18 bases between. The CDR3 spells CASSLVGAWEDTQYF. Written as DNA, the CDR3 is TGTGCCAGCAGTCTAGTGGGGGCCTGGGAAGATACGCAGTATTTT.

This sequence joins TRBV10-2 and TRBJ1-5; possibly TRBD1 for D (6 bases). V was pared by 3 bases and J by 3 bases, with 21 bases between. The CDR3 spans 18 residues. CDR1 is WSHSY and CDR2 is SAAADI in the germline V gene. The CDR3 DNA is TGCGCCAGCAGTGATCCCGGACAGCCGGTTTGGGCCAATCAGCCCCAGCATTTT. Residues: CASSDPGQPVWANQPQHF.

This sequence joins TRBV9 and TRBJ2-1; tentatively, D is TRBD2 (6 bases). This CDR3 has 14 residues. CDR1 is SGDLS, CDR2 YYNGEE, per germline. V was cut by 0 bases and J by 7 bases, with 11 bases left in between. The DNA for the CDR3 is TGTGCCAGCAGCGTAGCTGGGCGGGGAAATGAGCAGTTCTTC. Encoded protein: CASSVAGRGNEQFF.

A remark on this clone: Other nucleotide sequences in the sample specify the same CDR3. The chain carries TRBV6-5 and TRBJ2-3; D gene uncertain. From germline, CDR1 is MNHEY and CDR2 SVGAGI. Trimming took 2 bases from V and 0 from J, leaving 3 bases between them. This CDR3 has 13 amino acids. CDR3 in amino acids: CASSYGSTDTQYF. The CDR3, as DNA: TGTGCCAGCAGTTACGGGAGCACAGATACGCAGTATTTT.

This rearrangement joins TRBV4-3 to TRBJ2-1; D uncertain. This CDR3 has 16 residues. V was cut by 0 bases and J by 0 bases, with 9 bases left in between. Germline V gene lookup returns CDR1 LGHNA and CDR2 YSLEER. CDR3 in DNA: TGCGCCAGCAGCCAAGAAGGGTTCAGCTCCTACAATGAGCAGTTCTTC. Translating gives CASSQEGFSSYNEQFF.

The genes are TRBV7-9 and TRBJ1-5; D uncertain. Germline V lookup: CDR1 SEHNR, CDR2 FQNEAQ (reference sequence). The length of the CDR3 is 15 residues. The V end lost 3 bases, the J end lost 4 bases, and 13 bases lay between the germline ends. The CDR3 DNA sequence: TGTGCCAGCAGCTTGGGATCCGGGGAGAATCAGCCCCAGCATTTT. Its protein product is CASSLGSGENQPQHF.

The chain has TRBV15 and TRBJ2-1; D gene unclear. V was pared by 5 bases and J by 0 bases, with 11 bases between. This CDR3 comprises 15 residues. The germline V gene encodes CDR1 LNHNV and CDR2 YYDKDF (reference sequence). This chain's CDR3 is CATSLTRYSYNEQFF. The CDR3 bases are TGTGCCACCAGCCTTACCCGATACTCCTACAATGAGCAGTTCTTC.

The genes are TRBV11-2 and TRBJ1-1; no clear D. Deletions cut 1 base from V and 0 bases from J, with 9 bases between. This CDR3 has 15 residues. Looked up from germline, CDR1 is SGHAT and CDR2 is FQNNGV. CDR3: CASSLGEYMNTEAFF. In DNA, the CDR3 is TGTGCCAGCAGCTTAGGGGAATACATGAACACTGAAGCTTTCTTT.